Listed below are T cell receptor beta chains from one sample, sequenced in a study of CD8+CD57+ T cells in acquired aplastic anemia. Using its own MiXCR run on the reads, TCRdb lists one record per CDR3 protein. The sample has 150,000 to 200,000 distinct CDR3 sequences, approximately 48% seen once. Sequencing input: sorted CD4+, CD8+, or CD8+CD57+ T cells (not recorded which) from PBMCs. These receptors all stem from a human donor with aplastic anemia. CDR3s include the opening cysteine and the closing phenylalanine or tryptophan. The order of the fields is CDR3 DNA, CDR3 protein, CDR3 length, clone size, V gene, D gene, J gene. The D gene is left open where the match is weak. Not all rows give a size; the values are once, few, many and, for expanded clones, a class.

TGTGCCAGCAGCCAAGTACGGACAGGGGGCACTGAAGCTTTCTTT	CASSQVRTGGTEAFF	15	many	TRBV14	TRBD1	TRBJ1-1
TGCAGTGCTAGAGGGACAGGGACTGGAAACACCATATATTTT	CSARGTGTGNTIYF	14	many	TRBV20-1	TRBD1	TRBJ1-3
TGCAGCGTGGGTCCCGGGACTCTCACAGATACGCAGTATTTT	CSVGPGTLTDTQYF	14	many	TRBV29-1	.	TRBJ2-3
TGTGCCAGCAGCCAAATAGACAGGGCCCAAGGGGCCCAGTACTTC	CASSQIDRAQGAQYF	15	many	TRBV14	TRBD1	TRBJ2-5
TGTGCCAGCTCATCGACACTCCTCGGAACGGGCAATCAGCCCCAGCATTTT	CASSSTLLGTGNQPQHF	17	.	TRBV18	.	TRBJ1-5
TGTGCCAGCTTGTCGGACCCAGGGGCCTACGAGCAGTACTTC	CASLSDPGAYEQYF	14	.	TRBV2	.	TRBJ2-7
TGTGCCATCAGCGGGGGTAGCTCCTACGAGCAGTACTTC	CAISGGSSYEQYF	13	few	TRBV10-3	.	TRBJ2-7
TGTGCCAGCAGCTTAGTGGCGGCAGGGATTGACTACACCTTC	CASSLVAAGIDYTF	14	.	TRBV7-2	.	TRBJ1-2
TGTGCCAGCAGTGACAGACACTCGAACACCGGGGAGCTGTTTTTT	CASSDRHSNTGELFF	15	.	TRBV2	.	TRBJ2-2
TGCAGCGTTGCAGGGACGTCCGAAGCTTTCTTT	CSVAGTSEAFF	11	.	TRBV29-1	.	TRBJ1-1
TGCGCCAGCAGCTCTAGGGGTCCTAATGAAAAACTGTTTTTT	CASSSRGPNEKLFF	14	many	TRBV5-1	.	TRBJ1-4
TGCAGCGTTGGATTGGGTGGTGTGGCTACCGGGGAGCTGTTTTTT	CSVGLGGVATGELFF	15	.	TRBV29-1	.	TRBJ2-2
TGTGCCAGCAGCTTAAGGGACAGGGTAGGGGAAAAACTGTTTTTT	CASSLRDRVGEKLFF	15	.	TRBV7-6	TRBD1	TRBJ1-4
TGTGCCATCAGTGGGACAGGGGGCGCGGGTCAGCCCCAGCATTTT	CAISGTGGAGQPQHF	15	few	TRBV10-3	TRBD1	TRBJ1-5
TGTGCCTGGAGTCGACTAGCGGGAGGCTGGGAGACCCAGTACTTC	CAWSRLAGGWETQYF	15	.	TRBV30	TRBD2	TRBJ2-5
TGTGCCACCAGCAGCGGAGGGGGGGCCAAAAACATTCAGTACTTC	CATSSGGGAKNIQYF	15	.	TRBV15	.	TRBJ2-4
TGTGCCAGCAGTGGGACACTTCCCTACAATGAGCAGTTCTTC	CASSGTLPYNEQFF	14	many	TRBV6-1	.	TRBJ2-1
TGTGCCCTCACCGGGACAGGGAATGGTGGCTACACCTTC	CALTGTGNGGYTF	13	.	TRBV24-1	TRBD1	TRBJ1-2
TGTGCCAGCAGTGGGCTAGCGGGAGGAGCGAACATTCAGTACTTC	CASSGLAGGANIQYF	15	medium-sized	TRBV2	TRBD2	TRBJ2-4
TGTGCCAGCAGCGGGCGGGCGGGCTATGGCTACACCTTC	CASSGRAGYGYTF	13	many	TRBV9	.	TRBJ1-2
TGCAGTGCCCCGCACAGAAATTACGAGCAGTACTTC	CSAPHRNYEQYF	12	many	TRBV20-1	.	TRBJ2-7
TGCGCCAGCAGCTTTATACGTGCGGCTGGGGCCAACGTCCTGACTTTC	CASSFIRAAGANVLTF	16	.	TRBV10-1	.	TRBJ2-6
TGTGCCAGCAGCCAAGGACTAACCTACGAGCAGTACTTC	CASSQGLTYEQYF	13	.	TRBV7-9	.	TRBJ2-7
TGTGCCAGCAGTTTAGCGCGGGGGCTCGGAAACACCATATATTTT	CASSLARGLGNTIYF	15	many	TRBV12-3/TRBV12-4	.	TRBJ1-3
TGTGCCGTTACAGGGGAGGGATACAATGAGCAGTTCTTC	CAVTGEGYNEQFF	13	.	TRBV7-9	.	TRBJ2-1
TGTGCCACCAGGAGAACGGACAGTACCTACGAGCAGTACTTC	CATRRTDSTYEQYF	14	.	TRBV24-1	.	TRBJ2-7
TGTGCCAGCAGTGGGGGACAGGGTGGTGAAAAACTGTTTTTT	CASSGGQGGEKLFF	14	.	TRBV6-1	TRBD1	TRBJ1-4
TGTGCCAGCAGCTTAGCGAGGGCACAGATCAATCCACCCCTCCACTTT	CASSLARAQINPPLHF	16	.	TRBV7-8	.	TRBJ1-6
TGTGCCAACGGCTCAGGACCCTCTGGGGCCAACGTCCTGACTTTC	CANGSGPSGANVLTF	15	.	TRBV24-1	.	TRBJ2-6
TGTGCCAGCAGTGGTGAGGCAGGATTGGAAGCTTTCTTT	CASSGEAGLEAFF	13	many	TRBV6-4	.	TRBJ1-1
TGTGCCAGCAGCGTAGGGGCAGGGGGCGAGACCCAGTACTTC	CASSVGAGGETQYF	14	once	TRBV9	TRBD1	TRBJ2-5
TGTGCCACCAGCAGAGCACAGAGCACAGATACGCAGTATTTT	CATSRAQSTDTQYF	14	.	TRBV15	.	TRBJ2-3
TGTGCCAGCTCATTACGGGATTTCCAAGCTTTCTTT	CASSLRDFQAFF	12	.	TRBV18	.	TRBJ1-1
TGTGCCAGCCTACGTGAATGGGTCTATGGCTACACCTTC	CASLREWVYGYTF	13	.	TRBV2	.	TRBJ1-2
TGTGCCAGCAGTCCGCAAAGGACAGGGGGCGGGGGTGAGCAGTTCTTC	CASSPQRTGGGGEQFF	16	once	TRBV27	TRBD1	TRBJ2-1